The 15 T cell receptor beta chains given below trace back to one sample, sequenced in a study of graft-versus-host responses after intestinal transplantation. Generated by immunoSEQ multiplex PCR, the TCRdb table keeps only in-frame clones and is missing some. The repertoire consists of 75,000 to 100,000 clones, with under 85% occurring once and the leading ten covering 17%. These TCRs' antigens remain unknown. Sequences were derived from unstimulated CD8+ T cells sorted from spleen or lymph node cells, sampled before intestinal transplant. These receptor sequences come from a human donor who received an intestinal transplant.

The V call is TRBV7-9, the J call TRBJ2-7; weak D call: TRBD2 (5 bases). The CDR3 is 14 amino acids. Looked up from germline, CDR1 is SEHNR and CDR2 is FQNEAQ (reference sequence). With 2 bases removed from V and 5 bases from J, the gap between germline ends came to 13 bases. The CDR3 protein is CASSLHGDGNEQYF. CDR3 sequence (DNA): TGTGCCAGCAGCTTACACGGGGATGGTAACGAGCAGTACTTC.

The chain joins TRBV27 to TRBJ2-7; D is uncertain. Germline CDR1 and CDR2: MNHEY and SMNVEV (reference sequence). V was trimmed by 7 bases and J by 3 bases, leaving 16 bases between them. This CDR3 is built from 14 residues. The CDR3 DNA reads TGTGCCAGCACCCTTAAGGCCAACCGCTACGAGCAGTACTTC. Translated: CASTLKANRYEQYF.

This clone was observed a few times. The chain links TRBV2 to TRBJ2-7; TRBD1 might be the D (8 bases). Trimming pared 4 bases from V and 2 bases from J, leaving 15 bases between. The CDR3 runs to 15 residues. Germline assignment: CDR1 SNHLY and CDR2 FYNNEI. CDR3 sequence: CASSGGGQVPYEQYF. The DNA for the CDR3 is TGTGCCAGCAGTGGGGGGGGACAGGTTCCCTACGAGCAGTACTTC.

V usage is TRBV5-6 and J usage is TRBJ1-1; no clear D gene. Looked up from germline, CDR1 is SGHDT and CDR2 is YYEEEE. V was pared by 5 bases and J by 0 bases, with 11 bases between. The CDR3 is 14 residues long. CDR3 in amino acids: CASRTTVMNTEAFF. Written as DNA, the CDR3 is TGTGCCAGCAGGACGACCGTGATGAACACTGAAGCTTTCTTT.

The chain uses TRBV2 and TRBJ1-1; D is uncertain. Trimming left V 4 bases short and J 2 bases short, with 8 bases between. Germline V gene data show CDR1 as SNHLY and CDR2 as FYNNEI. The CDR3 extends over 13 amino acids. In DNA, the CDR3 is TGTGCCAGCAGTGTGTTTGATAACACTGAAGCTTTCTTT. Protein product: CASSVFDNTEAFF.

The genes are TRBV6-6 and TRBJ2-2, with D tentatively TRBD1 (5 bases). With 2 bases removed from V and 0 bases from J, the gap between germline ends came to 10 bases. This CDR3 is 16 amino acids long. Germline values: CDR1 MNHNY, CDR2 SVGAGI (reference sequence). Here the CDR3 reads CASSYPRESNTGELFF. The CDR3 nucleotides are TGTGCCAGCAGTTACCCCAGGGAATCGAACACCGGGGAGCTGTTTTTT.

V usage is TRBV6-1 and J usage is TRBJ2-3, with no clear D. V lost 4 bases and J 4 bases, leaving 3 bases between the germline ends. The CDR3 loop spans 11 amino acids. Germline V gene lookup returns CDR1 MNHNS and CDR2 SASEGT. The CDR3 sequence: CASSVADTQYF. CDR3 DNA: TGTGCCAGCAGTGTCGCAGATACGCAGTATTTT.

The V gene is TRBV19, the J gene TRBJ1-1, with D tentatively TRBD1 (5 bases). V was pared by 8 bases and J by 7 bases, with 17 bases between. The CDR3 runs to 13 residues. Germline values: CDR1 LNHDA, CDR2 SQIVND (reference sequence). The CDR3 reads CASRATVLVEAFF. In DNA, the CDR3 is TGTGCCAGTCGAGCGACAGTTCTGGTTGAAGCTTTCTTT.

The chain has TRBV2 and TRBJ2-7; D is uncertain. Trimming stripped 2 bases from V and 7 bases from J, with 18 bases between. This CDR3 contains 15 residues. Germline loops: CDR1 SNHLY, CDR2 FYNNEI. The CDR3 here is CASSEQAAELEEQYF. As DNA, the CDR3 is TGTGCCAGCAGTGAACAGGCAGCTGAGCTTGAGGAGCAGTACTTC.

The chain links TRBV6-5 to TRBJ2-1, with TRBD2 matching over 9 bases. After removal of 4 bases from V and 7 bases from J, the junction contained 8 bases not matched to a gene. This CDR3 has 15 residues. Per germline, CDR1 MNHEY and CDR2 SVGAGI. CDR3 residues: CASSFAGGPGNEQFF. CDR3 nucleotide sequence: TGTGCCAGCAGTTTCGCGGGAGGGCCGGGAAATGAGCAGTTCTTC.

The chain recombines TRBV7-3 with TRBJ2-5; D is possibly TRBD2 (5 bases). Germline CDR1 and CDR2: SGHTA and FQGTGA. V was pared by 2 bases and J by 2 bases, with 12 bases between. This CDR3 contains 15 residues. CDR3 nucleotides: TGTGCCAGCAGCTTACGAAGGCGGAGGCAAGAGACCCAGTACTTC. Translation: CASSLRRRRQETQYF.

V usage is TRBV27 and J usage is TRBJ1-4, with 10 bases identical to TRBD1. Germline trimming cut 2 bases from V and 6 bases from J; bases unmatched to any gene: 12. The germline V gene encodes CDR1 MNHEY and CDR2 SMNVEV (reference sequence). The CDR3 runs to 18 residues. CDR3 sequence: CASSLRGTGDLLYEKLFF. The CDR3 DNA reads as TGTGCCAGCAGTTTAAGGGGGACAGGGGACTTGCTATATGAAAAACTGTTTTTT.

This chain connects TRBV27 to TRBJ2-3; 8 bases match TRBD1. Germline V gives CDR1 MNHEY, CDR2 SMNVEV (reference sequence). This CDR3 is 15 amino acids long. Trimming removed 2 bases from V and 4 bases from J; junction bases left unmatched: 5. The CDR3, as DNA: TGTGCCAGCAGTTTAAGCACAGGGGGAGCAGATACGCAGTATTTT. Translating gives CASSLSTGGADTQYF.

This sequence joins TRBV5-4 and TRBJ1-4, with a tentative D call TRBD1 (5 bases). Germline V CDR1 and CDR2: SGHNT, YYREEE (reference sequence). The CDR3 covers 14 residues. V lost 4 bases, J lost 4 bases, and 11 bases lay in between. This CDR3 is CASSRDLGNEKLFF. The CDR3 bases are TGTGCCAGCAGCCGGGACTTAGGTAATGAAAAACTGTTTTTT.

This clone was picked up a small number of times. As DNA, the CDR3 is TGTGCCAGCAGTCGGGACGGGTCTAGAGAGCAGTTCTTC. Amino acids: CASSRDGSREQFF. The V call is TRBV6-5, the J call TRBJ2-1, with D perhaps being TRBD1 or TRBD2 (5 bases each). Trimming left V 5 bases short and J 10 bases short, with 15 bases between. Germline CDR1 MNHEY, CDR2 SVGAGI. The CDR3 spans 13 residues.